This TCR beta chain derives from a study of shared clonotypes between healthy human individuals. Study information: Three CD4 naive, three CD4 memory, two CD8 naive and one CD8 memory plate were used per donor.

Germline V gene data show CDR1 as SQVTM and CDR2 as ANQGSEA. Deletions cut 6 bases from V and 5 bases from J, with 10 bases between. This CDR3 comprises 11 residues. With regard to this clone: Its antigen remains unidentified.

General observations from the study: Clonotype sharing among the donors was expected to vary with sequencing depth.

Donors were Caucasian adults residing in Nashville, Tennessee, USA. CD4+ cells yielded CD45RA+ naive and CD45RA-negative memory subsets. The repertoire was sequenced with immunoSEQ multiplex PCR; TCRdb's copy has only in-frame clones and lacks some. The profile shows about 1 million clones, 65% to 80% of them singletons. The J gene is TRBJ2-5, the V gene TRBV29-1; D is unresolved. This clonotype was obtained from a man aged 18 to 30 in good health. Material for sequencing was memory CD4+ T cells sorted from blood. The subset: CD45RA-negative fraction. CDR3 in amino acids: CSVTRGETQYF. The DNA for the CDR3 is TGCAGCGTAACCCGTGGGGAGACCCAGTACTTC.